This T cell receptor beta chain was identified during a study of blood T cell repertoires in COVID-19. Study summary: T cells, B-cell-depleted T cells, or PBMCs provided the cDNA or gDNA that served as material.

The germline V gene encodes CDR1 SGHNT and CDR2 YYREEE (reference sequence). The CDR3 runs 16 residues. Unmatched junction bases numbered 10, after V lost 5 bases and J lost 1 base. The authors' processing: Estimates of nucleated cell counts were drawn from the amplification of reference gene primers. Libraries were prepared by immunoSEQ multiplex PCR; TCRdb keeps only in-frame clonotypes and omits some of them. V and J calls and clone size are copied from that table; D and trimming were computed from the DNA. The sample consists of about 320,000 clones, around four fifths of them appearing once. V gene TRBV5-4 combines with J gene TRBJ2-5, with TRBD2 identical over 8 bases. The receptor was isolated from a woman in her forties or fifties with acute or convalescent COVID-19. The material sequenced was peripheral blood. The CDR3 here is CASRLAAGELQETQYF. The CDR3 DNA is TGTGCCAGCAGGTTAGCAGCGGGGGAGCTCCAAGAGACCCAGTACTTC.